This T cell receptor beta chain was found in a study of cytomegalovirus exposure and HLA in healthy donors. Here immunoSEQ multiplex PCR was the method, and the copy in TCRdb shows in-frame clones only, minus some. This table has about 180,000 clones, 85% appearing once. As concerns this clone: Its antigen is currently unknown.

Study findings and constraints: Subsequent analysis of the roughly 120 validation repertoires found a tendency for first-cohort TCR clusters to co-occur. Reports credit the classifier with highly specific, highly sensitive diagnosis of cytomegalovirus status.

The donors were members of the validation cohort comprising some 130 subjects, separate from the roughly 670-subject first cohort. Sequencing was carried out using PBMCs. This receptor was obtained from a man aged 18 to 29 in good health and CMV-seropositive.

DNA for the CDR3: TGTGCCAGCAGCTTAGCCGAGTACGAGCAGTACTTC. Encoded protein: CASSLAEYEQYF. The V and J genes are TRBV7-9 and TRBJ2-7; D call uncertain. With 0 bases removed from V and 4 bases from J, the gap between germline ends came to 4 bases. The CDR3 extends over 12 amino acids. CDR1 is SEHNR and CDR2 is FQNEAQ in the germline V gene (reference sequence).